These T cell receptor beta chains were read from a single sample in a study of blood T cell repertoires in COVID-19. Produced via immunoSEQ multiplex PCR; TCRdb's table is partial and in-frame only. The data contain a few hundred thousand clones, under 90% of them seen just once; the ten biggest clones take up 4.5% to 5.5%. The sample was peripheral blood. These receptors all come from a woman aged 55-70 years who had recovered from COVID-19. The CDR3 runs from the conserved cysteine through the conserved F or W. D genes are given only for firm matches. A row's size may be missing; if present it is once, few, many or a size class.

>NA|TRBJ1-5|TRBV21-1|NA
TGTGCCAGCAGCACCCGTGGGGGACATACGAATCAGGCCCAGCATTTT
CASSTRGGHTNQAQHF
>NA|TRBJ2-3|TRBV5-4|NA
TGTGCCAGCAGCTCCCTGCTTCGGCGGGGCACAGATACGCAGTATTTT
CASSSLLRRGTDTQYF
>NA|TRBJ1-1|TRBV5-6|NA
TGTGCCAGCAGCTTGCCCGACACATCGGCTTTCTTT
CASSLPDTSAFF
>TRBD2|TRBJ2-5|TRBV7-9|few
TGTGCCAGCAGGAAGCGGGGCCCCCAAGAGACCCAGTACTTC
CASRKRGPQETQYF
>NA|TRBJ2-7|TRBV5-1|many
TGCGCCAGCAGCTTGATGAGGGATGGGACCTACGAGCAGTACTTC
CASSLMRDGTYEQYF
>TRBD1|TRBJ1-5|TRBV4-1|NA
TGCGCCAGCAGCCAAAGCAGGGGGCCTAATCAGCCCCAGCATTTT
CASSQSRGPNQPQHF
>TRBD1|TRBJ1-1|TRBV5-1|NA
TGCGCCAGCAGCGGCTGGGACAGGGAAAAATCTGAAGCTTTCTTT
CASSGWDREKSEAFF
>NA|TRBJ2-4|TRBV19|NA
TGTGCCAGTAGCTATAGGGGCCCAAAACGGATCGTCAAAAACATTCAGTACTTC
CASSYRGPKRIVKNIQYF
>NA|TRBJ1-2|TRBV21-1|NA
TGTGCCAGTACAGGGTTCAGCTATGGCTACACCTTC
CASTGFSYGYTF
>NA|TRBJ1-1|TRBV5-1|NA
TGCGCCAGCAGCTTAAAACGGACAGACGAGAACACTGAAGCTTTCTTT
CASSLKRTDENTEAFF
>NA|TRBJ1-2|TRBV5-5|NA
TGTGCCAGCAGCTGGCCTTACAGGGCCCTCCAGGACTATGGCTACACCTTC
CASSWPYRALQDYGYTF
>NA|TRBJ2-2|TRBV10-2|many
TGCGCCAGCAGTGAGGTCGGACTGAACACCGGGGAGCTGTTTTTT
CASSEVGLNTGELFF
>TRBD1|TRBJ1-2|TRBV12-5|NA
TGTGCTAGTGGTTTCCACAACCAGGGGGACGGATATGGCTACACCTTC
CASGFHNQGDGYGYTF
>NA|TRBJ2-1|TRBV6-1|NA
TGTGCCAGCAGTGGGGGGGTGTTCCCAGGGGGTGGGAATGAGCAGTTCTTC
CASSGGVFPGGGNEQFF
>TRBD2|TRBJ2-3|TRBV4-3|NA
TGCGCCAGCAGCCAAGTAACTAGCGGGGGCGCAGATACGCAGTATTTT
CASSQVTSGGADTQYF
>NA|TRBJ1-1|TRBV30|NA
TGTGCCTCTAGCTCTGGACTGGAGAACACTGAAGCTTTCTTT
CASSSGLENTEAFF
>NA|TRBJ1-1|TRBV19|once
TGTGCCAGTAGTATTGGGGGAGGGATGGCGAACACTGAAGCTTTCTTT
CASSIGGGMANTEAFF
>TRBD1|TRBJ1-1|TRBV9|NA
TGTGCCAGCAGCGTAGGGGGACAGGGCACCGTAGCTTTCTTT
CASSVGGQGTVAFF
>TRBD1|TRBJ2-1|TRBV5-5|few
TGTGCCAGCAGCTTGGGGACAGGGGGCGGGGAGTTCTTC
CASSLGTGGGEFF
>NA|TRBJ1-4|TRBV27|NA
TGTGCCAGCGGGCGATCGGGACATCCTAATGAAAAACTGTTTTTT
CASGRSGHPNEKLFF
>TRBD1|TRBJ2-7|TRBV6-5|NA
TGTGCCAGCAGTTACTCGACGGGACAGTCCTACGAGCAGTACTTC
CASSYSTGQSYEQYF
>TRBD2|TRBJ2-1|TRBV7-3|NA
TGTGCCAGCAGCCCCTCTAGCGGGGGGGAATACAATGAGCAGTTCTTC
CASSPSSGGEYNEQFF
>TRBD1|TRBJ2-7|TRBV14|NA
TGTGCCAGCAGCGACAGACAGGGCAGGGAGCAGTACTTC
CASSDRQGREQYF
>NA|TRBJ1-1|TRBV7-7|NA
TGTGCTAGCATCCTCCCCAGGGCAGACAACACTGAAGCTTTCTTT
CASILPRADNTEAFF
>NA|TRBJ2-7|TRBV29-1|few
TGCAGCGTTGAAGGGCCGCACTCCTACGAGCAGTACTTC
CSVEGPHSYEQYF
>NA|TRBJ1-1|TRBV18|once
TGTGCCAGCTCACCGGAAGAGGCTGCGGGCACTGAAGCTTTCTTT
CASSPEEAAGTEAFF
>NA|TRBJ2-2|TRBV5-1|NA
TGCGCCAGCAGCCCGTCCCGGGAGCTGTTTTTT
CASSPSRELFF
>TRBD1|TRBJ2-7|TRBV11-2|many
TGTGCCAGCAGCTCCTCCACAGGGGTTGAGCAGTACTTC
CASSSSTGVEQYF
>NA|TRBJ2-5|TRBV7-3|NA
TGTGCCAGCAGCCCCAACGGACGTAGCGAGCAAGAGACCCAGTACTTC
CASSPNGRSEQETQYF
>NA|TRBJ2-3|TRBV4-1|NA
TGCGCCAGCAGCCAAACGGTGGAGGATACGCAGTATTTT
CASSQTVEDTQYF
>TRBD2|TRBJ2-3|TRBV2|NA
TGTGCCAGCAGGGAGACTAGCGGGGGGTCACAGGTTGGCACAGATACGCAGTATTTT
CASRETSGGSQVGTDTQYF
>TRBD1|TRBJ1-2|TRBV7-2|NA
TGTGCCGCGCGGGGGCAGGGGGCGTACTATGGCTACACCTTC
CAARGQGAYYGYTF
>NA|TRBJ1-1|TRBV11-3|NA
TGTGCCAGCAGCTCCCGGACAAACACTGAAGCTTTCTTT
CASSSRTNTEAFF
>TRBD1|TRBJ1-2|TRBV30|NA
TGTGCCTGGAGTTATCCAGGGGGCTATGGCTACACCTTC
CAWSYPGGYGYTF
>NA|TRBJ2-3|TRBV18|NA
TGTGCCAGCTCACGATCCAGCTGGGCTGCCCCGCCAGATACGCAGTATTTT
CASSRSSWAAPPDTQYF
>NA|TRBJ1-2|TRBV30|NA
TGTGCCTGGAGTTACGGGGAAGGCTATGGCTACACCTTC
CAWSYGEGYGYTF
>NA|TRBJ1-2|TRBV19|NA
TGTGCCAGTAGTATGTTTCAGGGATCCGGCTACACCTTC
CASSMFQGSGYTF
>NA|TRBJ1-3|TRBV6-5|NA
TGTGCCAGCAGTACATTAAACTCTGGAAACACCATATATTTT
CASSTLNSGNTIYF
>TRBD1|TRBJ2-7|TRBV6-5|NA
TGTGCCAGCCAATTGGCGACAGGGGACTCCTACGAGCAGTACTTC
CASQLATGDSYEQYF
>TRBD1|TRBJ2-7|TRBV6-5|NA
TGTGCCAGCAGTTACTCGACAGGGGGTCTCTACGAGCAGTACTTC
CASSYSTGGLYEQYF
>NA|TRBJ2-5|TRBV18|once
TGTGCCAGCTCACCAATGAGGGCAGGACAAGAGACCCAGTACTTC
CASSPMRAGQETQYF
>TRBD1|TRBJ1-2|TRBV2|NA
TGTGCCAGCAGTGGGGACAGGGGGCCCTATGGCTACACCTTC
CASSGDRGPYGYTF
>NA|TRBJ1-6|TRBV12-3/TRBV12-4|few
TGTGCCAGCAGTCAAGACAGTAATTCACCCCTCCACTTT
CASSQDSNSPLHF
>NA|TRBJ2-2|TRBV24-1|NA
TGTGCCACCAGTGATTTGAGCCCGAATATGGCCGGGGAGCTGTTTTTT
CATSDLSPNMAGELFF
>NA|TRBJ2-5|TRBV4-1|NA
TGCGCCAGCAGCCGCTACGCGTCGGGGGAGACCCAGTACTTC
CASSRYASGETQYF
>TRBD1|TRBJ2-5|TRBV25-1|NA
TGTGCCAGCAGTGATGACAGGGTTGGCGAGACCCAGTACTTC
CASSDDRVGETQYF
>NA|TRBJ2-1|TRBV27|many
TGTGCCAGCAGCCGGGGGGACAGGCCGAACAATGAGCAGTTCTTC
CASSRGDRPNNEQFF
>TRBD1|TRBJ1-1|TRBV5-1|NA
TGCGCCAGCAGCTTCGACAGGGCCCACACTGAAGCTTTCTTT
CASSFDRAHTEAFF
>TRBD1|TRBJ1-6|TRBV20-1|NA
TGCAGTGCTAGTAGACAGGGGAATAATTCACCCCTCCACTTT
CSASRQGNNSPLHF